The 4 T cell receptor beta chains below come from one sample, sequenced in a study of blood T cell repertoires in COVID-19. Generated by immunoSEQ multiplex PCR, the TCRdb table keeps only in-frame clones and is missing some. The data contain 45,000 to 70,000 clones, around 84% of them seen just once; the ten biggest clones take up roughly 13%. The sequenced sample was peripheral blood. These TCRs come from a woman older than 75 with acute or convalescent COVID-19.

CDR3 region: CASSGGTEAFF. DNA of the CDR3: TGTGCCAGCAGTGGCGGCACTGAAGCTTTCTTT. This chain uses TRBV12-3 or TRBV12-4 with TRBJ1-1; the D is unclear. The CDR3 spans 11 residues. The germline V and J ends were trimmed by 5 bases and 4 bases, with 5 bases remaining between them.

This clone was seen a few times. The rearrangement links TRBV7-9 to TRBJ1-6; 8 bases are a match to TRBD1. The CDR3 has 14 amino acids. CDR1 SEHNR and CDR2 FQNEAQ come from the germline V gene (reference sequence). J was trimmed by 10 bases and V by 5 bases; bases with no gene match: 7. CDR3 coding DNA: TGTGCCAGCAGCCGGACAGGGAACCCCTCACCCCTCCACTTT. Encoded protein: CASSRTGNPSPLHF. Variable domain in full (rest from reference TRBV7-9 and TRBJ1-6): DTGVSQNPRHKITKRGQNVTFRCDPISEHNRLYWYRQTLGQGPEFLTYFQNEAQLEKSRLLSDRFSAERPKGSFSTLEIQRTEQGDSAMYLCASSRTGNPSPLHFGNGTRLTVT.

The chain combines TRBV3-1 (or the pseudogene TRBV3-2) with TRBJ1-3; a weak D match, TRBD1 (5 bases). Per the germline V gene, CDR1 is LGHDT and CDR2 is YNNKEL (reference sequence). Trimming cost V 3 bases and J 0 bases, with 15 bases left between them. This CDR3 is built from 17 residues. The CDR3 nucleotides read TGTGCCAGCAGCCAGAGAGACAGAGCCCTCTCTGGAAACACCATATATTTT. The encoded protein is CASSQRDRALSGNTIYF.

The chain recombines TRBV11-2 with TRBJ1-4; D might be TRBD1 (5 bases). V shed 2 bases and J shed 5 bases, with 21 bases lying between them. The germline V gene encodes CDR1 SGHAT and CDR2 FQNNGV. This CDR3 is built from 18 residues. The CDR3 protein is CASSLWISGGRMNEKLFF. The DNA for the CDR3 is TGTGCCAGCAGCTTATGGATATCGGGGGGACGGATGAATGAAAAACTGTTTTTT.